One T cell receptor (beta chain) is described in this entry. Its antigen is undetermined. These data originate in a study of shared clonotypes between healthy human individuals. Study-wide points: Only blood was sampled, and tissue TCR repertoires likely differ from blood ones. Among the subsets, naive ones generally showed larger estimated richness than memory ones. The genetic and exposure-history diversity represented was limited by few donors.

The table came from immunoSEQ multiplex PCR; TCRdb's copy has only in-frame clones and leaves some out. The repertoire includes about 2 million clones, roughly 94% of them detected once, and 0.1% to 0.15% sits in the top ten. V gave up 4 bases and J gave up 6 bases, with 12 bases separating them. The CDR3 is made up of 13 amino acids. The germline V gene has CDR1 ENHRY and CDR2 SYGVKD. V usage is TRBV10-3 and J usage is TRBJ1-1; D is uncertain. The sample was naive CD4+ T cells sorted from blood. Stated subset: CD45RA+ positively selected. This clonotype originated in a man aged 18 to 29 in good health. The CDR3 reads CAISVPGLPEAFF. The CDR3 nucleotides are TGTGCCATCAGTGTTCCCGGTTTACCTGAAGCTTTCTTT.